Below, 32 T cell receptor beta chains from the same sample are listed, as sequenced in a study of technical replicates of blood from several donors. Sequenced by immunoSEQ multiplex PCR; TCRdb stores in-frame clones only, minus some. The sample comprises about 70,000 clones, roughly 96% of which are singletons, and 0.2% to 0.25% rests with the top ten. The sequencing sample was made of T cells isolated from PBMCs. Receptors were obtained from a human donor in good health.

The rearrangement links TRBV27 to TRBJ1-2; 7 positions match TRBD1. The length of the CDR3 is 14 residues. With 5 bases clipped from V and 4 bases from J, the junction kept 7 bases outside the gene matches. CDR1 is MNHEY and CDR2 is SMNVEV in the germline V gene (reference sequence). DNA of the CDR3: TGTGCCAGCAGTACCCGGACAGGACCCTATGGCTACACCTTC. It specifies CASSTRTGPYGYTF.

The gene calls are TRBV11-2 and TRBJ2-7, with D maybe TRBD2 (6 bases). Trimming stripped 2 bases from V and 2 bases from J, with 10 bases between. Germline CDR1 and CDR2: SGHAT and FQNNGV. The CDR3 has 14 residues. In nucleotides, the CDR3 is TGTGCCAGCAGCTTAAGTAGCGGAGCCTACGAGCAGTACTTC. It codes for CASSLSSGAYEQYF.

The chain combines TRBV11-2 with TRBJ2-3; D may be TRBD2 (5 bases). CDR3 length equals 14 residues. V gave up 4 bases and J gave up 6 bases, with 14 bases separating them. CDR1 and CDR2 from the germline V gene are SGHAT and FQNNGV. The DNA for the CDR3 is TGTGCCAGCAGCTCAGGACTGCCCCCGGATACGCAGTATTTT. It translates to CASSSGLPPDTQYF. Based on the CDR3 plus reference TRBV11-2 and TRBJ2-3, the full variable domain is EAGVAQSPRYKIIEKRQSVAFWCNPISGHATLYWYQQILGQGPKLLIQFQNNGVVDDSQLPKDRFSAERLKGVDSTLKIQPAKLEDSAVYLCASSSGLPPDTQYFGPGTRLTVL.

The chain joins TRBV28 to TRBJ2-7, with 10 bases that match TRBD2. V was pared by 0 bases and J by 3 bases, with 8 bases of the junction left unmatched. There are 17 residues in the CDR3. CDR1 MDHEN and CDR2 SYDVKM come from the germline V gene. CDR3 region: CASSLWGVLAGNYEQYF. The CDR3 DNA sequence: TGTGCCAGCAGTTTATGGGGGGTACTAGCGGGAAACTACGAGCAGTACTTC.

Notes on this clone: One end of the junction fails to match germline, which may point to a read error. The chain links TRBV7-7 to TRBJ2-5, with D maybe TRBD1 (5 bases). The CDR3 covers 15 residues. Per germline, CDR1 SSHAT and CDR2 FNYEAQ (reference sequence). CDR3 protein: CASSLLGHKQETQYF. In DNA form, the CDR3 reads TGTGCTAGCAGCTTATTGGGGCACAAGCAAGAGACCCAGTACTTC. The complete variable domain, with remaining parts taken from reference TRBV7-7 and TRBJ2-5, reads GAGVSQSPRYKVTKRGQDVTLRCDPISSHATLYWYQQALGQGPEFLTYFNYEAQPDKSGLPSDRFSAERPEGSISTLTIQRTEQRDSAMYRCASSLLGHKQETQYFGPGTRLLVL.

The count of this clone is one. In DNA form, the CDR3 reads TGTGCCAGCAGCGTATTCACAGGGCAAGATGAAAAACTGTTTTTT. It encodes CASSVFTGQDEKLFF. This chain uses TRBV9 with TRBJ1-4; perhaps TRBD1 as D (6 bases). Germline V gives CDR1 SGDLS, CDR2 YYNGEE. The CDR3 contains 15 residues. V lost 1 base to trimming and J lost 6 bases, with 13 bases between them.

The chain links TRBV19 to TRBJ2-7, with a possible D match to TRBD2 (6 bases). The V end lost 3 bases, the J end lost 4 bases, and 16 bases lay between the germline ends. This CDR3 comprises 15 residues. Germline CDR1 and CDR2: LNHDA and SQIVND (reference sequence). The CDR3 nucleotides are TGTGCCAGTAGTATTCTCTTCGGGGGAGGTTACGAGCAGTACTTC. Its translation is CASSILFGGGYEQYF.

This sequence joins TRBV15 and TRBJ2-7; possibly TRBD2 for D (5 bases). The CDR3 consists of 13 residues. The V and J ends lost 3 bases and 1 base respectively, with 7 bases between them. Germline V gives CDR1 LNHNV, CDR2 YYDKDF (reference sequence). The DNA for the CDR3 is TGTGCCACCAGCAGGGACTTGTCCTACGAGCAGTACTTC. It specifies CATSRDLSYEQYF. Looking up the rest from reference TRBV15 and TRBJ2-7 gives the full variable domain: DAMVIQNPRYQVTQFGKPVTLSCSQTLNHNVMYWYQQKSSQAPKLLFHYYDKDFNNEADTPDNFQSRRPNTSFCFLDIRSPGLGDTAMYLCATSRDLSYEQYFGPGTRLTVT.

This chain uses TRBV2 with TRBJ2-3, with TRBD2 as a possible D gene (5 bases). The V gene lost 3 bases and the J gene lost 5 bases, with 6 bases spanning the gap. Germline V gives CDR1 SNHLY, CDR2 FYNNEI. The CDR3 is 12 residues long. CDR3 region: CASSERVDTQYF. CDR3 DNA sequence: TGTGCCAGCAGTGAGAGGGTAGATACGCAGTATTTT. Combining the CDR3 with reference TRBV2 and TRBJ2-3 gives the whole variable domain EPEVTQTPSHQVTQMGQEVILRCVPISNHLYFYWYRQILGQKVEFLVSFYNNEISEKSEIFDDQFSVERPDGSNFTLKIRSTKLEDSAMYFCASSERVDTQYFGPGTRLTVL.

The CDR3 protein is CASSLGASGMMDTQYF. Written as DNA, the CDR3 is TGCGCCAGCAGCTTGGGGGCTAGCGGGATGATGGATACGCAGTATTTT. The chain has TRBV5-1 and TRBJ2-3; TRBD2 matches 9 bases. The V and J ends lost 0 bases and 6 bases, in that order; junction bases with no gene match: 8. CDR1 is SGHRS and CDR2 is YFSETQ in the germline V gene. This CDR3 contains 16 residues.

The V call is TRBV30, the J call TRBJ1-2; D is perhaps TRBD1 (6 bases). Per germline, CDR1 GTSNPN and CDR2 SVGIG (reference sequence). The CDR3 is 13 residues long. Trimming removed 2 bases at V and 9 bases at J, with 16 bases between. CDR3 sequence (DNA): TGTGCCTGGAGTACCGACAGGCGGATGAGCTACACCTTC. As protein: CAWSTDRRMSYTF.

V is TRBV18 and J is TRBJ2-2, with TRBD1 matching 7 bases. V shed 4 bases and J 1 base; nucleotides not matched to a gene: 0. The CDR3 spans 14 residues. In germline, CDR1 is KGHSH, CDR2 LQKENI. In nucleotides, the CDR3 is TGTGCCAGCTCACGGGACAGGAACACCGGGGAGCTGTTTTTT. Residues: CASSRDRNTGELFF.

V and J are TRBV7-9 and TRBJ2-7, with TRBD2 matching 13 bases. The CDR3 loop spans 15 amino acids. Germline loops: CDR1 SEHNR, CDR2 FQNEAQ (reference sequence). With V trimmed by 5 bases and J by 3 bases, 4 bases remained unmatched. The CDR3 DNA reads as TGTGCCAGCAGCACCAGACTAGCGGGGGGCTACGAGCAGTACTTC. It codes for CASSTRLAGGYEQYF. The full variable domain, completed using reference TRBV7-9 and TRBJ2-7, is DTGVSQNPRHKITKRGQNVTFRCDPISEHNRLYWYRQTLGQGPEFLTYFQNEAQLEKSRLLSDRFSAERPKGSFSTLEIQRTEQGDSAMYLCASSTRLAGGYEQYFGPGTRLTVT.

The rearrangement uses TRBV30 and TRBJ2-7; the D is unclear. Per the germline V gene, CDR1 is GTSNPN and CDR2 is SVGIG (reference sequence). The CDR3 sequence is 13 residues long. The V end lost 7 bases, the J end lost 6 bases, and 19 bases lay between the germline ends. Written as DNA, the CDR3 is TGTGCCTACCCGCCGTCTGGAGCGAGCGAGCAGTACTTC. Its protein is CAYPPSGASEQYF.

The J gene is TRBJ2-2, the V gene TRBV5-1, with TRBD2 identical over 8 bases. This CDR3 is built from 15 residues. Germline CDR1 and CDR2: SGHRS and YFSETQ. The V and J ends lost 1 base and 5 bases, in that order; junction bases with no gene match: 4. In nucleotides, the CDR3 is TGCGCCAGCAGCTTGAGCCGCGGGGGGACCGGGGAGCTGTTTTTT. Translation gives CASSLSRGGTGELFF.

The CDR3 spells CASSLLDNEQFF. The CDR3 nucleotides are TGTGCCAGCAGCTTATTAGACAATGAGCAGTTCTTC. V and J are TRBV11-2 and TRBJ2-1; D is unclear. Germline-derived CDR1 and CDR2 are SGHAT and FQNNGV. The CDR3 has 12 amino acids. Between the trimmed V and J ends, which lost 2 bases and 5 bases, there was a span of 4 bases.

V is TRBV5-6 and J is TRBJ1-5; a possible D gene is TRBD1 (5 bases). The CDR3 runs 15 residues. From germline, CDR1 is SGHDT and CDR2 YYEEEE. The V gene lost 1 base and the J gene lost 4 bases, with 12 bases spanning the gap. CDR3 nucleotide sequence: TGTGCCAGCAGCTTGCGGGGGACGAAAAATCAGCCCCAGCATTTT. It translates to CASSLRGTKNQPQHF.

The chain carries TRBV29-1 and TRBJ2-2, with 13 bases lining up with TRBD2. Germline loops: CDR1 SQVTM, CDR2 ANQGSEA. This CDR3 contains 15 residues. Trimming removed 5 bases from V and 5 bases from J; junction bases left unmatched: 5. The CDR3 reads CSVRGLAGRTGELFF. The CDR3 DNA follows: TGCAGCGTTAGGGGACTAGCGGGGAGAACCGGGGAGCTGTTTTTT.

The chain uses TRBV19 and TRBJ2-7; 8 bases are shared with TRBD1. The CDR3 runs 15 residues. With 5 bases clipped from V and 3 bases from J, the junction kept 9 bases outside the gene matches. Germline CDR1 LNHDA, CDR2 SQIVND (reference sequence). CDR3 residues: CASSPAGGAGYEQYF. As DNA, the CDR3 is TGTGCCAGTAGTCCTGCAGGGGGCGCAGGCTACGAGCAGTACTTC. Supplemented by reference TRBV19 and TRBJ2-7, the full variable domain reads DGGITQSPKYLFRKEGQNVTLSCEQNLNHDAMYWYRQDPGQGLRLIYYSQIVNDFQKGDIAEGYSVSREKKESFPLTVTSAQKNPTAFYLCASSPAGGAGYEQYFGPGTRLTVT.

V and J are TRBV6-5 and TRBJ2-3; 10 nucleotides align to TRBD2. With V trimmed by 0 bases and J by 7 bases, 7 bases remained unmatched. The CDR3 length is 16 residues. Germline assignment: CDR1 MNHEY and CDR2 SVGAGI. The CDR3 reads CASSYSPSGSTNTQYF. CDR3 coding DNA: TGTGCCAGCAGTTACTCCCCTAGCGGGAGTACAAATACGCAGTATTTT.

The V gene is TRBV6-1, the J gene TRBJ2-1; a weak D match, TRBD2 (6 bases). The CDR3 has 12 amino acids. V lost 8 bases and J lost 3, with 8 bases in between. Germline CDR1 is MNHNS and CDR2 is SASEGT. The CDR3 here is CASAGYYNEQFF. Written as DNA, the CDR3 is TGTGCCAGCGCGGGATACTACAATGAGCAGTTCTTC.

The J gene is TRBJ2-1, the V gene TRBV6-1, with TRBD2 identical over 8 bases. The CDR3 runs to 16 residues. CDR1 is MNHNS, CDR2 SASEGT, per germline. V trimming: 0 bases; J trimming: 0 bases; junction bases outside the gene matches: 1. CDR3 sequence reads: CASSEAGTSSYNEQFF. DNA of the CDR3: TGTGCCAGCAGTGAAGCGGGGACTAGCTCCTACAATGAGCAGTTCTTC.

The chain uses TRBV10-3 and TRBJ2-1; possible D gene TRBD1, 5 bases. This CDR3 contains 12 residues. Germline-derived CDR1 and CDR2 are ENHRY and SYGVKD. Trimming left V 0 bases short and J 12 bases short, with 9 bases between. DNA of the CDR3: TGTGCCATCAGTGAGTCACAGGTGTGGCAGTTCTTC. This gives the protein CAISESQVWQFF.

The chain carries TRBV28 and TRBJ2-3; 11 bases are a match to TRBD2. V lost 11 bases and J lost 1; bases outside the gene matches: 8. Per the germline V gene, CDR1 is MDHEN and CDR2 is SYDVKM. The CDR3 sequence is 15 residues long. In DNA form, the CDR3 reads TGTGCCTTAGCGGGAGGGGTGGATGGCACAGATACGCAGTATTTT. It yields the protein CALAGGVDGTDTQYF.

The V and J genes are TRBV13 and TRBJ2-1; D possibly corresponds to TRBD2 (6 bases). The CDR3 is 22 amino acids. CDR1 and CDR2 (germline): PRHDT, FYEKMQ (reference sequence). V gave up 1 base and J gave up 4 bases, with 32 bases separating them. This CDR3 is CASSLETLLGGGPLETYNEQFF. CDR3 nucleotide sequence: TGTGCCAGCAGCTTAGAAACACTTTTGGGGGGAGGCCCGCTCGAAACTTACAATGAGCAGTTCTTC. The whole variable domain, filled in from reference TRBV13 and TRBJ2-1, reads AAGVIQSPRHLIKEKRETATLKCYPIPRHDTVYWYQQGPGQDPQFLISFYEKMQSDKGSIPDRFSAQQFSDYHSELNMSSLELGDSALYFCASSLETLLGGGPLETYNEQFFGPGTRLTVL.

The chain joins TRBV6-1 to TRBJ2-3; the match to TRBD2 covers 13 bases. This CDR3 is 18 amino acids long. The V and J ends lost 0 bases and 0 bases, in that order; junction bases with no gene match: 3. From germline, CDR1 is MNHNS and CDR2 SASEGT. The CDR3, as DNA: TGTGCCAGCAGTGAAGCAGCGGGACTAGCGGGAAGCACAGATACGCAGTATTTT. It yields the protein CASSEAAGLAGSTDTQYF.

The CDR3 DNA sequence: TGTGCCAGCACGGGATTCTCCTCCTACGAGCAGTACTTC. This translates into CASTGFSSYEQYF. This sequence joins TRBV25-1 and TRBJ2-7; TRBD2 is a possible D gene (5 bases). The CDR3 totals 13 residues. V was clipped by 7 bases and J by 0 bases, with 10 bases between them. Germline loops: CDR1 MGHDK, CDR2 SYGVNS.

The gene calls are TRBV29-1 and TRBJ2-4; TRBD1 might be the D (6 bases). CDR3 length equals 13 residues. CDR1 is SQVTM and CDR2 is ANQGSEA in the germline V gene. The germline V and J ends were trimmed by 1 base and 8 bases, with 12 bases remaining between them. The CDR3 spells CSVEAGVGDIQYF. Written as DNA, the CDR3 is TGCAGCGTTGAAGCAGGGGTCGGGGACATTCAGTACTTC. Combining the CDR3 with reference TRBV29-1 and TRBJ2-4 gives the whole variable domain SAVISQKPSRDICQRGTSLTIQCQVDSQVTMMFWYRQQPGQSLTLIATANQGSEATYESGFVIDKFPISRPNLTFSTLTVSNMSPEDSSIYLCSVEAGVGDIQYFGAGTRLSVL.

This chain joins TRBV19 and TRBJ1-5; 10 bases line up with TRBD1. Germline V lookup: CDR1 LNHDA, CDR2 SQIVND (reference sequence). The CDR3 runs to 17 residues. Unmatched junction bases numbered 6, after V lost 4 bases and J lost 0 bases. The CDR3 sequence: CASSTQTGGNSNQPQHF. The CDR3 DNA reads TGTGCCAGTAGTACTCAGACAGGGGGCAATAGCAATCAGCCCCAGCATTTT. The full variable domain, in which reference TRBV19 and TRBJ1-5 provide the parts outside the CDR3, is DGGITQSPKYLFRKEGQNVTLSCEQNLNHDAMYWYRQDPGQGLRLIYYSQIVNDFQKGDIAEGYSVSREKKESFPLTVTSAQKNPTAFYLCASSTQTGGNSNQPQHFGDGTRLSIL.

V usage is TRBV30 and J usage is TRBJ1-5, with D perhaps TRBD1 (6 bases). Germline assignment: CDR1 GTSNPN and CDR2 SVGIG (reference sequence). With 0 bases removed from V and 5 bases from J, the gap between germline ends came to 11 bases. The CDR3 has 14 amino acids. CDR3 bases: TGTGCCTGGAGTGTAGGACAGAAAGATCAGCCCCAGCATTTT. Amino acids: CAWSVGQKDQPQHF.

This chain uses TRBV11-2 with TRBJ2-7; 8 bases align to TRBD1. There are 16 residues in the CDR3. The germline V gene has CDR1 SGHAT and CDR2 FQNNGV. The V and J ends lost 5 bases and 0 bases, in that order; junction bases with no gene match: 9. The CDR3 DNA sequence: TGTGCCAGCAGCCGCAACCCGGGACAGGTCTCCTACGAGCAGTACTTC. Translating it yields CASSRNPGQVSYEQYF. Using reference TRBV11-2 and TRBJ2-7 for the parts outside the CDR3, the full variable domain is EAGVAQSPRYKIIEKRQSVAFWCNPISGHATLYWYQQILGQGPKLLIQFQNNGVVDDSQLPKDRFSAERLKGVDSTLKIQPAKLEDSAVYLCASSRNPGQVSYEQYFGPGTRLTVT.

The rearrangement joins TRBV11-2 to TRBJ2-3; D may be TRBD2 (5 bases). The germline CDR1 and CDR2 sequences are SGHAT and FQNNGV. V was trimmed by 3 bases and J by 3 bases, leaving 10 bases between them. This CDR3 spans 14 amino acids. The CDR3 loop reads CASSFLGETDTQYF. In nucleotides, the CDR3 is TGTGCCAGCAGCTTTCTCGGGGAGACAGATACGCAGTATTTT.